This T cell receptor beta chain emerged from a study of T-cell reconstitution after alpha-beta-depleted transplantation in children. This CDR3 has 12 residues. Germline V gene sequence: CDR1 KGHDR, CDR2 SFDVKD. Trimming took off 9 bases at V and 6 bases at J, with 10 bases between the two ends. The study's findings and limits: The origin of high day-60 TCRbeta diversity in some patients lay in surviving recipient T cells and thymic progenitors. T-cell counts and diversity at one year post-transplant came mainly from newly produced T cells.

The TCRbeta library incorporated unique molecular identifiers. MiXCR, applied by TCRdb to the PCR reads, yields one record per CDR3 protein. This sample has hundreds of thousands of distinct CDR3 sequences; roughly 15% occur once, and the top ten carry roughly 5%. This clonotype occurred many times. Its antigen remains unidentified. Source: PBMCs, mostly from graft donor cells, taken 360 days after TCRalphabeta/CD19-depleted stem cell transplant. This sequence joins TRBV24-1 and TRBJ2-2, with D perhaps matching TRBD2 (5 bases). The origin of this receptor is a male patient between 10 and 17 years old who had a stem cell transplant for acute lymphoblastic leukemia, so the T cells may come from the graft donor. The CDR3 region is CATRAVSGELFF. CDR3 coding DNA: TGTGCCACCCGAGCGGTTTCCGGGGAGCTGTTTTTT.